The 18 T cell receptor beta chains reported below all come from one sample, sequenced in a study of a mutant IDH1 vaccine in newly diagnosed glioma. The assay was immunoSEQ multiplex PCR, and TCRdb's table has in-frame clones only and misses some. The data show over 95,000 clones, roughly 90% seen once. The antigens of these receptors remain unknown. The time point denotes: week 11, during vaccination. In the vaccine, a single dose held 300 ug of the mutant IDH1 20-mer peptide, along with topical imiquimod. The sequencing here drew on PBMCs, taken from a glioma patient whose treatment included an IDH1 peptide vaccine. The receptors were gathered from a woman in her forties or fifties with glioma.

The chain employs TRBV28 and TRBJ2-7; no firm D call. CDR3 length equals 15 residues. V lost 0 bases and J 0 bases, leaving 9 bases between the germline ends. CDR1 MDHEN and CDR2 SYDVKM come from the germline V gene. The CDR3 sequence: CASSLWYTSSYEQYF. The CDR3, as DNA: TGTGCCAGCAGTTTATGGTATACCTCCTCCTACGAGCAGTACTTC.

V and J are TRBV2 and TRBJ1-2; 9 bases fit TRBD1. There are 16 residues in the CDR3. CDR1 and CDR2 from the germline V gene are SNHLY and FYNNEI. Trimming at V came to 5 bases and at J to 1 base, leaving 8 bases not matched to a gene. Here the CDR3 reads CASSPATGGGNYGYTF. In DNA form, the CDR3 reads TGTGCCAGCAGTCCAGCGACAGGGGGGGGTAACTATGGCTACACCTTC.

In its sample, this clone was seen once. Here the CDR3 DNA reads TGTGCCAGTAGTCCCCCGGGGAGCGGGACCCAGTACTTC. It specifies CASSPPGSGTQYF. V is TRBV19 and J is TRBJ2-5, with a possible D match to TRBD2 (5 bases). The germline V gene has CDR1 LNHDA and CDR2 SQIVND (reference sequence). Trimming took off 5 bases at V and 7 bases at J, with 14 bases between the two ends. CDR3 size: 13 residues.

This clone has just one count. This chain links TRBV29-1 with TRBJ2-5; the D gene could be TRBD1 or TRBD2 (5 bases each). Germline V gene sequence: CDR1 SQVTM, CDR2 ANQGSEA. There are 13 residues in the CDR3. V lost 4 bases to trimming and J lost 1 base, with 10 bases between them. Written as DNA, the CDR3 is TGCAGCGTTGCCGAGGGGCTCCAAGAGACCCAGTACTTC. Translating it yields CSVAEGLQETQYF.

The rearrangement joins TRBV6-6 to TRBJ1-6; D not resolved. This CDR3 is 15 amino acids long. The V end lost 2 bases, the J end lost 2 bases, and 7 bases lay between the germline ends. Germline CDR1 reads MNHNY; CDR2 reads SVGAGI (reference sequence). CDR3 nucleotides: TGTGCCAGCAGTTACACGGGCCCCTATAATTCACCCCTCCACTTT. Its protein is CASSYTGPYNSPLHF.

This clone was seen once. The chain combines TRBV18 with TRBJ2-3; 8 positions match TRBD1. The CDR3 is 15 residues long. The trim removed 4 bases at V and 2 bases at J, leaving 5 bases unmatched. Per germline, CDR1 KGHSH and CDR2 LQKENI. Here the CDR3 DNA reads TGTGCCAGCTCACTGAGGGACAGGACCACAGATACGCAGTATTTT. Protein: CASSLRDRTTDTQYF.

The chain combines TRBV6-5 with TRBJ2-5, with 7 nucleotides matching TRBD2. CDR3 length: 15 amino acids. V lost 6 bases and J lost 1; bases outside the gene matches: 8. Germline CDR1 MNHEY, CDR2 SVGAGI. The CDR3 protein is CASRTGTGGQETQYF. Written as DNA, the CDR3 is TGTGCCAGCAGAACCGGGACGGGGGGCCAAGAGACCCAGTACTTC.

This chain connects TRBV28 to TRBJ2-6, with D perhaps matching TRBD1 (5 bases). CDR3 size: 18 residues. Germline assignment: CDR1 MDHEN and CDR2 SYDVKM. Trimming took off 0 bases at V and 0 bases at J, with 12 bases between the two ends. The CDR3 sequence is CASSLWSQESSGANVLTF. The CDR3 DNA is TGTGCCAGCAGTTTATGGTCACAGGAAAGCTCTGGGGCCAACGTCCTGACTTTC. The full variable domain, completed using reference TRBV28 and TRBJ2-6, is DVKVTQSSRYLVKRTGEKVFLECVQDMDHENMFWYRQDPGLGLRLIYFSYDVKMKEKGDIPEGYSVSREKKERFSLILESASTNQTSMYLCASSLWSQESSGANVLTFGAGSRLTVL.

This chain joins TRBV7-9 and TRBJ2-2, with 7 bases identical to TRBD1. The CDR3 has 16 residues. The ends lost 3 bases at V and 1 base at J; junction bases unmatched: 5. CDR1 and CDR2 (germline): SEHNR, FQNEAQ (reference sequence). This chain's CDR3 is CASSFLRGLNTGELFF. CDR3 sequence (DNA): TGTGCCAGCAGCTTCCTGAGGGGGCTGAACACCGGGGAGCTGTTTTTT.

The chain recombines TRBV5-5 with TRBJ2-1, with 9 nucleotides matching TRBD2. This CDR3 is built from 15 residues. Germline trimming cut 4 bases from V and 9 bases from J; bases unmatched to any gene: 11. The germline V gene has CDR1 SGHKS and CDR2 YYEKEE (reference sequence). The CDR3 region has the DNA TGTGCCAGCAGCCCAGGGACTAGCCCCCTCGCTGAGCAGTTCTTC. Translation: CASSPGTSPLAEQFF.

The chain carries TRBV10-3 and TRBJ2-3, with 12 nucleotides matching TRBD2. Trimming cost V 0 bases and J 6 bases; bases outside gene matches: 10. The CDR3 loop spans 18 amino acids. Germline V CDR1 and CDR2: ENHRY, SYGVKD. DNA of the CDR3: TGTGCCATCAGTGAGTCCGGGACTAGCGGGCCCGGGGGGGATACGCAGTATTTT. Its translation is CAISESGTSGPGGDTQYF.

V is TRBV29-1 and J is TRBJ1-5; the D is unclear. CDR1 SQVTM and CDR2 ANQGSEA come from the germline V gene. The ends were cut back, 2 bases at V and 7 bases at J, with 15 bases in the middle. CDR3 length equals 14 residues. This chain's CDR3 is CSVETWEYEQPQHF. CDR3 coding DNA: TGCAGCGTTGAAACCTGGGAGTACGAGCAGCCCCAGCATTTT.

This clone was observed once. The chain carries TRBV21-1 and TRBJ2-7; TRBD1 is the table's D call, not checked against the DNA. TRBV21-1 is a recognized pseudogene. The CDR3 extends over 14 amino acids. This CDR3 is CASSFTGGIYEQYF. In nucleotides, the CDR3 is TGTGCCAGCAGCTTCACAGGGGGTATCTACGAGCAGTACTTC.

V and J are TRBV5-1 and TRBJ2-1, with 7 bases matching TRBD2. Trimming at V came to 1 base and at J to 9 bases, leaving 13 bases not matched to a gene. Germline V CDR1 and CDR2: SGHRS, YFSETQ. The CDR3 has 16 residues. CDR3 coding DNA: TGCGCCAGCAGCTTGCCCCAGACTAGCCCCGAGGGTGAGCAGTTCTTC. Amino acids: CASSLPQTSPEGEQFF.

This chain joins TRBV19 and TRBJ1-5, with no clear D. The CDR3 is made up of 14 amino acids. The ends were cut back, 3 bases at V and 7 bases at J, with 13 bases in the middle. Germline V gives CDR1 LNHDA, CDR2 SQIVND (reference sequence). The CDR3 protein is CASSIAAERQPQHF. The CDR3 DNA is TGTGCCAGTAGTATCGCAGCGGAGCGGCAGCCCCAGCATTTT.

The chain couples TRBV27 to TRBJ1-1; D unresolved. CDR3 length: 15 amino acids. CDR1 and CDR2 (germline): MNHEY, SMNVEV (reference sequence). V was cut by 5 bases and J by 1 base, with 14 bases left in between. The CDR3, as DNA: TGTGCCAGCAGTCCCCGGCGTGGGCGGAACACTGAAGCTTTCTTT. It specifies CASSPRRGRNTEAFF.

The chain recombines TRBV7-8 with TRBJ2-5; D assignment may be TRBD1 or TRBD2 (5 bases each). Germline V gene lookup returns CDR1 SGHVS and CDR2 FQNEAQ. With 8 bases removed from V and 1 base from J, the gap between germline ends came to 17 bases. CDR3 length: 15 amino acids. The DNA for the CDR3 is TGTGCCAGCCGAGGGGCAGCTAACCTCCAAGAGACCCAGTACTTC. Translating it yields CASRGAANLQETQYF.

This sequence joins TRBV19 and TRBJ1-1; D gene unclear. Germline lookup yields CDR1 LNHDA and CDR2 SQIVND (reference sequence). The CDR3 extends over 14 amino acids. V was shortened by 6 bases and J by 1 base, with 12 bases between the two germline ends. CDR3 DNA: TGTGCCAGTAGAGGAAACTCAGCGAACACTGAAGCTTTCTTT. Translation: CASRGNSANTEAFF.